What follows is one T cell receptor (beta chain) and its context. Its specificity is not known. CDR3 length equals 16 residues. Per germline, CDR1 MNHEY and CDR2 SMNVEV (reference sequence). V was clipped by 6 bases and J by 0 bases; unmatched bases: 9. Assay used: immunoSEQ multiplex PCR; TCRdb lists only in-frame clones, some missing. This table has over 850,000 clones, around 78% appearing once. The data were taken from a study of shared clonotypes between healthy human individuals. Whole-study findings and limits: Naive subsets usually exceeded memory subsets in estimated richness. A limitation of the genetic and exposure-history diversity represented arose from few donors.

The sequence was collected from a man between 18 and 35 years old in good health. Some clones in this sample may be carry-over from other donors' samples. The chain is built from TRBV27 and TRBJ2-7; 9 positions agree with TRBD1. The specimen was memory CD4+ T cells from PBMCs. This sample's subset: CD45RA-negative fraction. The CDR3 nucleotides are TGTGCCAGCAGGTCACCGGGACAGGGACTCTCCTACGAGCAGTACTTC. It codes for CASRSPGQGLSYEQYF.